These 20 T cell receptor beta chains were all obtained from the same sample, sequenced in a study of T cells after yellow fever vaccination. Via MiXCR, TCRdb re-called the 5' RACE reads, giving one row per CDR3 protein. The table includes some 600,000 distinct CDR3 sequences, approximately 13% detected once. The material was PBMCs, obtained on the day of the yellow fever booster vaccination. These receptor sequences come from a man aged 30 to 39 who received the YFV17D yellow fever vaccine.

The rearrangement uses TRBV12-3 or TRBV12-4 and TRBJ2-5; D gene unclear. V dropped 6 bases and J dropped 0 bases, with 8 bases sitting between them. The CDR3 runs 13 residues. The CDR3 is CASRTVNQETQYF. CDR3 DNA sequence: TGTGCCAGCAGAACAGTAAACCAAGAGACCCAGTACTTC.

This clonotype was counted many times. The chain joins TRBV3-1 to TRBJ2-7, with a tentative D call TRBD1 (6 bases). V was trimmed by 4 bases and J by 4 bases, leaving 17 bases between them. The CDR3 length is 15 residues. Germline CDR1 LGHDT, CDR2 YNNKEL (reference sequence). The CDR3 is CASSRGQGRGYEQYF. Here the CDR3 DNA reads TGTGCCAGCAGCCGGGGACAAGGAAGGGGTTACGAGCAGTACTTC.

This clonotype was recorded a few times. The rearrangement joins TRBV7-7 to TRBJ2-2; D is undetermined. The germline V gene encodes CDR1 SSHAT and CDR2 FNYEAQ (reference sequence). The V end lost 5 bases, the J end lost 7 bases, and 11 bases lay between the germline ends. The CDR3 runs 13 residues. CDR3 nucleotide sequence: TGTGCCAGCAGCCTGGATTCACTCGGGGAGCTGTTTTTT. It specifies CASSLDSLGELFF.

This clonotype was counted between two and nine times. CDR3 in DNA: TGTGCCAGCTACCTCTGGGGCGCCAATGAGCAGTTCTTC. It encodes CASYLWGANEQFF. The chain carries TRBV7-2 and TRBJ2-1; a possible D gene is TRBD1 (5 bases). Trimming removed 8 bases at V and 6 bases at J, with 14 bases between. The germline V gene has CDR1 SGHTA and CDR2 FQGNSA. The CDR3 is made up of 13 amino acids. The full variable domain, in which reference TRBV7-2 and TRBJ2-1 provide the parts outside the CDR3, is GAGVSQSPSNKVTEKGKDVELRCDPISGHTALYWYRQSLGQGLEFLIYFQGNSAPDKSGLPSDRFSAERTGGSVSTLTIQRTQQEDSAVYLCASYLWGANEQFFGPGTRLTVL.

Only a few counts were recorded for this clonotype. The V call is TRBV20-1, the J call TRBJ2-1; D is unclear. Germline V gene lookup returns CDR1 DFQATT and CDR2 SNEGSKA (reference sequence). Trimming cost V 0 bases and J 0 bases, with 6 bases left between them. This CDR3 has 14 amino acids. CDR3 loop: CSARDRISYNEQFF. DNA of the CDR3: TGCAGTGCTAGAGATCGTATCTCCTACAATGAGCAGTTCTTC.

A few counts support this clonotype. The genes are TRBV24-1 and TRBJ2-7; D unresolved. V was shortened by 4 bases and J by 2 bases, with 23 bases between the two germline ends. CDR3 length: 18 amino acids. Germline V gene sequence: CDR1 KGHDR, CDR2 SFDVKD. CDR3 residues: CATSEPERLPPTTYEQYF. The CDR3 nucleotides are TGTGCCACCAGTGAACCAGAAAGACTTCCGCCCACCACCTACGAGCAGTACTTC.

This chain links TRBV12-3 or TRBV12-4 with TRBJ2-5; no reliable D call. V dropped 7 bases and J dropped 6 bases, with 24 bases sitting between them. This CDR3 comprises 16 residues. CDR3 sequence (DNA): TGTGCCAGCACCGAAAGGGTCCACAGTTCCAATCAGACCCAGTACTTC. Its protein is CASTERVHSSNQTQYF.

The sample holds one count of this clonotype. V gene TRBV28 combines with J gene TRBJ1-5; 9 bases map to TRBD1. Germline V CDR1 and CDR2: MDHEN, SYDVKM. This CDR3 region has 15 residues. Losses at the gene ends were 6 bases for V and 9 bases for J; bases not matched to a gene: 12. The CDR3 is CASRRGTGTSGPQHF. CDR3 bases: TGTGCCAGCAGGAGGGGGACAGGGACTTCTGGGCCCCAGCATTTT.

There are a few counts of this clonotype. CDR3 protein: CASSLGNPLAKNIQYF. The DNA of the CDR3 is TGCGCCAGCAGCTTGGGGAACCCCTTAGCCAAAAACATTCAGTACTTC. This chain links TRBV5-1 with TRBJ2-4; D unclear. V was cut by 0 bases and J by 0 bases, with 10 bases left in between. Germline V gene data show CDR1 as SGHRS and CDR2 as YFSETQ. CDR3 length equals 16 residues.

This clonotype has more than one count but fewer than ten. The chain carries TRBV7-9 and TRBJ2-2, with 7 nucleotides matching TRBD1. This CDR3 spans 17 amino acids. V was pared by 5 bases and J by 4 bases, with 13 bases of the junction left unmatched. Germline loops: CDR1 SEHNR, CDR2 FQNEAQ (reference sequence). The CDR3 region has the DNA TGTGCCAGCAGCCCGGCCCGGGACAGCAGGCTCACCGGGGAGCTGTTTTTT. It translates to CASSPARDSRLTGELFF.

V is TRBV5-1 and J is TRBJ1-5, with D possibly TRBD1 on 6 matching bases. Trimming pared 7 bases from V and 4 bases from J, leaving 12 bases between. Germline values: CDR1 SGHRS, CDR2 YFSETQ. This CDR3 spans 13 amino acids. The CDR3 region is CASRQDPNQPQHF. The CDR3 DNA is TGCGCCAGCCGACAGGATCCAAATCAGCCCCAGCATTTT.

The chain links TRBV28 to TRBJ2-5; TRBD2 matches 8 bases. The germline V gene encodes CDR1 MDHEN and CDR2 SYDVKM. V lost 8 bases, J lost 4 bases, and 21 bases stayed unmatched. This CDR3 spans 18 amino acids. In DNA form, the CDR3 reads TGTGCCAGCGTCGAGGCGGGTAGTAGCGGGACCCAGAGAGAGACCCAGTACTTC. Protein: CASVEAGSSGTQRETQYF.

This clonotype has a handful of counts. The CDR3 DNA follows: TGTGCCAGCTCACCAACGATGACGGGACAAGAGACCCAGTACTTC. Translation: CASSPTMTGQETQYF. The rearrangement uses TRBV18 and TRBJ2-5; the D gene is possibly TRBD2 (5 bases). Trimming took 2 bases from V and 2 from J, leaving 12 bases between them. The germline V gene has CDR1 KGHSH and CDR2 LQKENI. This CDR3 comprises 15 residues.

This clonotype turned up a few times. This sequence joins TRBV20-1 and TRBJ1-4; tentatively, D is TRBD1 (6 bases). V was cut by 3 bases and J by 7 bases, with 12 bases left in between. This CDR3 spans 13 amino acids. Germline assignment: CDR1 DFQATT and CDR2 SNEGSKA (reference sequence). The CDR3 region is CSARFRGGEKLFF. The CDR3 DNA is TGCAGTGCTAGGTTCAGGGGAGGTGAAAAACTGTTTTTT.

This clonotype was seen a few times. For the CDR3, the DNA is TGTGCCAGCAGAATCCCCGATGTCCAAGAGACCCAGTACTTC. Protein sequence: CASRIPDVQETQYF. The chain recombines TRBV6-2 or TRBV6-3 with TRBJ2-5, with D unresolved. Germline lookup yields CDR1 MNHEY and CDR2 SVGEGT. The CDR3 contains 14 residues. With 6 bases removed from V and 1 base from J, the gap between germline ends came to 12 bases.

This chain connects TRBV12-3 or TRBV12-4 to TRBJ2-7; D remains unclear. The CDR3 covers 11 residues. V lost 6 bases and J 6 bases, leaving 9 bases between the germline ends. CDR3 nucleotide sequence: TGTGCCAGCAGGGACGTTTCCGAGCAGTACTTC. Its protein product is CASRDVSEQYF.

There are a few counts of this clonotype. This rearrangement joins TRBV4-3 to TRBJ2-3, with D uncertain. The V end was cut by 0 bases, the J end by 0 bases, with 1 base between. The CDR3 consists of 13 residues. CDR1 and CDR2 from the germline V gene are LGHNA and YSLEER. CDR3 sequence reads: CASSQESTDTQYF. The CDR3 DNA sequence: TGCGCCAGCAGCCAAGAGAGCACAGATACGCAGTATTTT.

The table lists this clonotype with a few counts. The chain carries TRBV12-3 or TRBV12-4 and TRBJ1-2; D unresolved. This CDR3 region has 12 residues. The V end lost 2 bases, the J end lost 7 bases, and 8 bases lay between the germline ends. This CDR3 reads CASSLRPGGYTF. The CDR3 region has the DNA TGTGCCAGCAGTTTACGGCCGGGTGGCTACACCTTC.

This clonotype was counted between two and nine times. V and J are TRBV19 and TRBJ2-5; D possibly matches TRBD1 or TRBD2 (5 bases each). The V and J ends lost 4 bases and 2 bases respectively, with 14 bases between them. CDR1 and CDR2 (germline): LNHDA, SQIVND (reference sequence). CDR3 length equals 15 residues. In DNA, the CDR3 is TGTGCCAGTAGTACTACCCGGGGCTTGCAAGAGACCCAGTACTTC. Translated, it gives CASSTTRGLQETQYF.

The chain is built from TRBV7-8 and TRBJ2-3, with 7 bases identical to TRBD1. The CDR3 contains 16 residues. V lost 5 bases and J lost 1; bases outside the gene matches: 9. Germline values: CDR1 SGHVS, CDR2 FQNEAQ. The CDR3, as DNA: TGTGCCAGCAGCGAGACAGGGTGGAAGGGCACAGATACGCAGTATTTT. Translation gives CASSETGWKGTDTQYF.